Listed here is a single TCR beta chain. The recovered donors of Cohort 3 showed two negative PCRs, clearance, or symptom resolution. V shed 5 bases and J 2 bases; nucleotides not matched to a gene: 6. This CDR3 is built from 15 residues. The germline V gene has CDR1 MNHEY and CDR2 SMNVEV (reference sequence). These data originate in a study of blood T cell repertoires in COVID-19. Original processing notes: Reference gene primer amplification gave estimated nucleated cell counts. Libraries were prepared by immunoSEQ multiplex PCR; TCRdb keeps only in-frame clonotypes and omits some of them. D and trimming were read from the DNA, whereas the V and J calls and clone size are those reported in that table. The profile shows over 120,000 clones, more than 75% of them singletons.

The sequencing sample was made of PBMCs or T cells enriched from blood (not recorded which). The chain employs TRBV27 and TRBJ1-5, with 7 bases identical to TRBD1. The receptor comes from a woman aged 45-65 years who had recovered from COVID-19. This chain's CDR3 is CASSPHRGGNQPQHF. For the CDR3, the DNA is TGTGCCAGCAGTCCCCACAGGGGCGGCAATCAGCCCCAGCATTTT.